The 5 T cell receptor beta chains given below trace back to one sample, sequenced in a study of molecular identifiers for immune sequencing clone quantification (dated by TCRdb to 2016 to 2018). The library came from PCR. These reads were obtained on an Illumina HiSeq 4000. In TCRdb, the public reads were trimmed at Q25 with fastp and aligned with MiXCR, with productive beta chains retained. Rows are combined by CDR3 protein, so each entry shows the most common genes and DNA. Recorded for this sample are about 320,000 distinct CDR3 sequences; roughly 23% of them occurred a single time. The ten largest clones add up to under 0.95% of the sample. The sample comprised naive CD8+ T cells from blood, with Jurkat cell RNA spiked in. The sample's cell subset or site label is to be understood as: FACS-sorted CD8+CD4-CCR7+CD45RA+ naive T cells. The receptors come from a human donor in good health. Some libraries in this study had Jurkat cell RNA spiked in.

Ten or more counts support this clonotype. Written as DNA, the CDR3 is TGTGCCAGCAGCTTGGGGACAGTCAACCCGAACACCGGGGAGCTGTTTTTT. Amino acid sequence: CASSLGTVNPNTGELFF. The chain carries TRBV5-4 and TRBJ2-2; D perhaps matches TRBD1 (6 bases). CDR1 SGHNT and CDR2 YYREEE come from the germline V gene (reference sequence). The CDR3 runs to 17 residues. With 0 bases removed from V and 0 bases from J, the gap between germline ends came to 12 bases.

This clonotype occurred many times. The chain has TRBV5-5 and TRBJ2-7; D is perhaps TRBD2 (6 bases). The CDR3 spans 15 residues. V was pared by 0 bases and J by 2 bases, with 12 bases between. Per germline, CDR1 SGHKS and CDR2 YYEKEE (reference sequence). CDR3 sequence (DNA): TGTGCCAGCAGCTTGGAAGGGGAGGTAACCTACGAGCAGTACTTC. As protein: CASSLEGEVTYEQYF.

On this clonotype itself: This may stem from a read error, because a much larger clone lies one nucleotide away. The V and J genes are TRBV29-1 and TRBJ2-3; D possibly corresponds to TRBD1 (5 bases). There are 15 residues in the CDR3. V gave up 3 bases and J gave up 1 base, with 14 bases separating them. Germline V gene data show CDR1 as SQVTM and CDR2 as ANQGSEA. CDR3 region: CSVDDSYSRTDTQYF. Here the CDR3 DNA reads TGCAGCGTTGACGACAGTTACTCTCGCACAGATACGCAGTATTTT.

This clonotype was recorded only once. A much larger clone differs from this one at a single base, so this may be a read error. The chain couples TRBV6-5 to TRBJ2-2; D not certain. V lost 4 bases, J lost 1 base, and 10 bases lay in between. This CDR3 has 15 amino acids. Germline CDR1 and CDR2: MNHEY and SVGAGI. Here the CDR3 reads CASSCRAMNTGELFF. The CDR3 nucleotides are TGTGCCAGCAGTTGTAGGGCCATGAACACCGGGGAGCTGTTTTTT.

This clonotype was detected ten times or more. The V gene is TRBV20-1, the J gene TRBJ2-7; D is ambiguous. Per the germline V gene, CDR1 is DFQATT and CDR2 is SNEGSKA (reference sequence). This CDR3 has 13 amino acids. Trimming stripped 2 bases from V and 0 bases from J, with 8 bases between. Written as DNA, the CDR3 is TGCAGTGCTAGATCGGCCCTCTCCTACGAGCAGTACTTC. Translation gives CSARSALSYEQYF.